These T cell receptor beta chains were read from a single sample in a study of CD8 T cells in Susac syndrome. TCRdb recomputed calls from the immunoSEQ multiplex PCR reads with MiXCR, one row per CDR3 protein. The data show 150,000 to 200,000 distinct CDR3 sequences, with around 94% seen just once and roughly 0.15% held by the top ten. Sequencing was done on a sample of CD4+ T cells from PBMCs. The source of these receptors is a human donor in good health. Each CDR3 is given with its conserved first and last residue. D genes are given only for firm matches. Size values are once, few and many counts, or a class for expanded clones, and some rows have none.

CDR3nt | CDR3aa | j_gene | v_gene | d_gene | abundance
TGTGCCAGCAGTGGAGACAGTAACTATGGCTACACCTTC | CASSGDSNYGYTF | TRBJ1-2 | TRBV3-1 | NA | NA
TGTGCCAGCACCCAAGGACATGAGCAGTTCTTC | CASTQGHEQFF | TRBJ2-1 | TRBV6-2/TRBV6-3 | NA | NA
TGTGCCAGCAGCTTGATAGGGAACACTGAAGCTTTCTTT | CASSLIGNTEAFF | TRBJ1-1 | TRBV7-9 | NA | NA
TGTGCCAGCAGCGTAGCTGGAGGTCCTCAAGAGACCCAGTACTTC | CASSVAGGPQETQYF | TRBJ2-5 | TRBV9 | NA | NA
TGTGCCAGCAGTTTATTCAATGAGCAGTTCTTC | CASSLFNEQFF | TRBJ2-1 | TRBV12-3/TRBV12-4 | NA | NA
TGCGCCAGCAGCGTCGGACAGGGAGTTGTAGATACGCAGTATTTT | CASSVGQGVVDTQYF | TRBJ2-3 | TRBV5-1 | TRBD1 | NA
TGTGCCACGACAGAGAACTATGGCTACACCTTC | CATTENYGYTF | TRBJ1-2 | TRBV10-3 | NA | NA
TGTGCCAGCAGTTACTCGACCGGGGAAGAGACCCAGTACTTC | CASSYSTGEETQYF | TRBJ2-5 | TRBV6-5 | NA | NA
TGTGCCAGCAGCGTAGGAGACAGGAATGGGGAGCAGTACTTC | CASSVGDRNGEQYF | TRBJ2-7 | TRBV9 | NA | NA
TGTGCCAGCAGCCCAACCACCACAGATACGCAGTATTTT | CASSPTTTDTQYF | TRBJ2-3 | TRBV7-3 | NA | NA
TGCAGTGCTAGACTAGCGGGGGGGCCGACGCAGTACTTC | CSARLAGGPTQYF | TRBJ2-5 | TRBV20-1 | TRBD2 | NA
TGTGCCAGCAGCTTGGATCCAGCGGGGGGTGCCACAGATACGCAGTATTTT | CASSLDPAGGATDTQYF | TRBJ2-3 | TRBV5-4 | TRBD2 | NA
TGTGCCAGCAGCCCCTCGGGAAGCGAGCAGTACTTC | CASSPSGSEQYF | TRBJ2-7 | TRBV3-1 | NA | NA
TGCGCCAGCAGTCAATCGGCCCCCTTCAGGGGTGAGCAGTTCTTC | CASSQSAPFRGEQFF | TRBJ2-1 | TRBV23-1 | NA | NA
TGTGCCAGCAGCGTTTCTCAGGACAGTGGCTACACCTTC | CASSVSQDSGYTF | TRBJ1-2 | TRBV9 | NA | NA
TGCAGTGCTAGATGGCGGAATAGTCCTGAAGCTTTCTTT | CSARWRNSPEAFF | TRBJ1-1 | TRBV20-1 | NA | NA
TGTGCCAGCAGTTCCCCGGCCCCGACAGGGAACTATGGCTACACCTTC | CASSSPAPTGNYGYTF | TRBJ1-2 | TRBV28 | TRBD1 | NA
TGCAGCGCCACCGGGACAGGGGGTTTCTATGGCTACACCTTC | CSATGTGGFYGYTF | TRBJ1-2 | TRBV29-1 | TRBD1 | NA
TGTGCCAGCAGCCGGGACACAAAAGCTTTCTTT | CASSRDTKAFF | TRBJ1-1 | TRBV13 | NA | NA
TGTGCCAGCAGTGACAGGGGGTCGGGAGCTTTCTTT | CASSDRGSGAFF | TRBJ1-1 | TRBV2 | TRBD1 | NA
TGCGCCAGCAGCTTGGCCGGGACCCCGCCAGGCGAGCAGTACTTC | CASSLAGTPPGEQYF | TRBJ2-7 | TRBV5-1 | NA | NA
TGCGCCAGCAGCTTGGACCCAGAAGGGACCCAGTACTTC | CASSLDPEGTQYF | TRBJ2-5 | TRBV5-1 | NA | NA
TGTGCCTGGAGTCCGCTTAGGGGCTACACCTTC | CAWSPLRGYTF | TRBJ1-2 | TRBV30 | NA | NA
TGCAGTGCTAGAAGACAGGATAGCTCCTACGAGCAGTACTTC | CSARRQDSSYEQYF | TRBJ2-7 | TRBV20-1 | NA | few
TGTGCCAGCAGCCAAAACCAGTACCCCTCCTACGGGCAGTACTTC | CASSQNQYPSYGQYF | TRBJ2-7 | TRBV3-1 | NA | NA
TGTGCCATCAGTAGAGGCCTAGCACACGCCTACAATGAGCAGTTCTTC | CAISRGLAHAYNEQFF | TRBJ2-1 | TRBV10-3 | NA | once
TGCAGTGCTAGCTCGGGGAGGACGCAAGGGGCCAACGTCCTGACTTTC | CSASSGRTQGANVLTF | TRBJ2-6 | TRBV20-1 | NA | once
TGCAGTGCTAATCGGGACACACGGGCCAACACTGAAGCTTTCTTT | CSANRDTRANTEAFF | TRBJ1-1 | TRBV20-1 | NA | NA
TGTGCCAGCAGGGTGACGGGGGAGCTGTTTTTT | CASRVTGELFF | TRBJ2-2 | TRBV12-3/TRBV12-4 | NA | NA
TGTGCCAGCAGCTTGGGAGGACAGGGGGCAACCTACGAGCAGTACTTC | CASSLGGQGATYEQYF | TRBJ2-7 | TRBV5-4 | TRBD1 | NA
TGCAGTGCTAGAGAGAGGGGGAACACCGGGGAGCTGTTTTTT | CSARERGNTGELFF | TRBJ2-2 | TRBV20-1 | NA | NA
TGTGCCAGCAGTGACGTCTCCGGGACGGATCGGTACGAGCAGTACTTC | CASSDVSGTDRYEQYF | TRBJ2-7 | TRBV6-1 | NA | NA
TGTGCCAGCGCCTTAAGACAGGGACGGGACGAGCAGTACTTC | CASALRQGRDEQYF | TRBJ2-7 | TRBV21-1 | NA | NA
TGCAGTGCCAAACGGCTACAGGGTGCGGAGACCCAGTACTTC | CSAKRLQGAETQYF | TRBJ2-5 | TRBV20-1 | NA | NA
TGTGCCAGCAGCCAAGATTACAGGGGGGCCTACGAGCAGTACTTC | CASSQDYRGAYEQYF | TRBJ2-7 | TRBV3-1 | TRBD1 | NA
TGCAGTGCTAGCGGTCCGTTATACGAGCAGTACTTC | CSASGPLYEQYF | TRBJ2-7 | TRBV20-1 | NA | once
TGCAGTGCTAGGCGGTCCACTAGGATGCGTCTTGAGCAGTTCTTC | CSARRSTRMRLEQFF | TRBJ2-1 | TRBV20-1 | NA | NA
TGCAGTGCCTACTCTGGGGGGCTGAATGAGCAGTTCTTC | CSAYSGGLNEQFF | TRBJ2-1 | TRBV20-1 | NA | NA
TGTGCCAGCAATCCACTGACAGAAGATAATTCACCCCTCCACTTT | CASNPLTEDNSPLHF | TRBJ1-6 | TRBV6-6 | NA | once
TGTGCCATCAAAGGTTCAGCTACACTGGGTGTACGCGAGCAGTACTTC | CAIKGSATLGVREQYF | TRBJ2-7 | TRBV10-3 | NA | NA
TGCAGTGCTAGTATGGGAAAAGGCTACACCTTC | CSASMGKGYTF | TRBJ1-2 | TRBV20-1 | NA | NA